This T cell receptor beta chain comes out of a study of CXCR3-negative and CXCR3-positive naive CD8 T cells. Study-wide results and limits: CXCR3-negative and CXCR3-positive naive cells shared comparable TRBV-TRBJ usage, but memory cells did not. Sequencing showed both naive subsets with comparably high diversity, and memory CD8+ cells much lower. Researchers report that CXCR3-positive naive cells carry more hydrophobic TRB CDR3s than CXCR3-negative naive cells.

Comments on this clonotype: Antigen specificity is unknown.

UMI-tagged TRB cDNA libraries were built via 5' RACE. From the 5' RACE reads, TCRdb lists one entry per CDR3 protein and no DNA. The listing records under 150,000 distinct CDR3 sequences. Triplicate approximately 300,000-cell sorts were made of each CD8+ T cell subset. Naive CD8+ T cells carried a CD45RO-CCR7+CD27+CD95- phenotype. CDR1 is SEHNR and CDR2 is FQNEAQ in the germline V gene (reference sequence). The CDR3 contains 13 residues. This sequence was found in a human donor in good health. Some clones in this sample may be carry-over from other donors' samples. Source material: naive CXCR3+ CD8+ T cells from blood. Noted subset: CD45RO-CCR7+CD27+CD95- naive CD8+ T cells expressing CXCR3 (TNR3+). V is TRBV7-9 and J is TRBJ1-1; the D call from TCRdb, TRBD1, cannot be confirmed without DNA. The CDR3 loop reads CASRTTGDTEAFF.